This section outlines one T cell receptor (beta chain) sequence together with its context. This sample was included in a study of cytomegalovirus exposure and HLA in healthy donors. Germline V gene sequence: CDR1 SSHAT, CDR2 FNYEAQ (reference sequence). The CDR3 runs to 14 residues. Unmatched junction bases numbered 5, after V lost 5 bases and J lost 2 bases. PCR primers comprised 60 Vbeta and 13 Jbeta primers. Sequencing was performed with immunoSEQ multiplex PCR; in TCRdb, only in-frame clones are kept and a portion is missing. The sample comprises tens of thousands of clones, under 80% of which are singletons, and around 15% rests with the top ten.

J is TRBJ2-5 and V is TRBV7-7; the match to TRBD2 covers 7 bases. The sequence was obtained from a male donor in good health and CMV-seropositive. The sequenced sample was PBMCs. The CDR3: CASSRGTTQETQYF. The DNA of the CDR3 is TGTGCCAGCAGCCGAGGGACTACTCAAGAGACCCAGTACTTC.